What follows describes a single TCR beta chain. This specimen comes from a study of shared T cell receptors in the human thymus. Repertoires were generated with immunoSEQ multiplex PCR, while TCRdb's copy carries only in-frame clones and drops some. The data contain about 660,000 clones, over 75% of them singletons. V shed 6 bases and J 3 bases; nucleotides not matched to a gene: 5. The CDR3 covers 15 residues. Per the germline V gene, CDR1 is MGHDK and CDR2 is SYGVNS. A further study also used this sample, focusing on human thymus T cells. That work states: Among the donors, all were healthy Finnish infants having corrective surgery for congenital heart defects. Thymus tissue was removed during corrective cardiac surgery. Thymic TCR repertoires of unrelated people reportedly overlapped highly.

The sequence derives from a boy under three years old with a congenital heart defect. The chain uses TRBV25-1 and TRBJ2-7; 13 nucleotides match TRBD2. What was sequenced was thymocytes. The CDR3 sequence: CASRGTSGTNYEQYF. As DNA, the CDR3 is TGTGCCAGCAGAGGGACTAGCGGGACTAACTACGAGCAGTACTTC.